This T cell receptor beta chain was sequenced for a study of T cells in Graves' hyperthyroidism and ophthalmopathy. Using RNA transcripts as the source, TCR beta CDR3 regions were amplified. Using the HTBI primer set, a first-round RT-PCR was run on the TCR CDR3. Using its own MiXCR run on the multiplex PCR reads, TCRdb lists one record per CDR3 protein. The sample holds 500,000 or so distinct CDR3 sequences, 15% to 20% seen once. The CDR3 is 19 amino acids. Per the germline V gene, CDR1 is MNHNS and CDR2 is SASEGT. The germline V and J ends were trimmed by 2 bases and 2 bases, with 22 bases remaining between them.

V and J are TRBV6-1 and TRBJ1-5, with D possibly being TRBD1 (5 bases). The receptor was isolated from a woman under 30 with Graves' ophthalmopathy. Sample: blood. The CDR3 sequence is CASSENYAGIEGGNQPQHF. CDR3 coding DNA: TGTGCCAGCAGTGAAAATTACGCAGGGATAGAGGGTGGCAATCAGCCCCAGCATTTT.